What follows are 31 T cell receptor beta chains derived from one specimen sequenced in a study of human T cells and chemical hapten exposure. TCRdb independently ran MiXCR on the 5' RACE reads; one entry per CDR3 protein. The data contain roughly 82,000 distinct CDR3 sequences, roughly 15% of them singletons. The authors extracted total RNA from unfractionated whole blood. The receptors stem from a female donor in good health.

This clonotype was seen a handful of times. V gene TRBV14 combines with J gene TRBJ1-1; no reliable D call. This CDR3 has 13 residues. The germline V gene encodes CDR1 SGHDN and CDR2 FVKESK. V gave up 1 base and J gave up 7 bases, with 10 bases separating them. CDR3 bases: TGTGCCAGCAGCCAAGGGGCGCAAGGTGAAGCTTTCTTT. Protein product: CASSQGAQGEAFF.

This clonotype was seen a few times. The chain is built from TRBV27 and TRBJ1-6; D is possibly TRBD1 (6 bases). Germline V gives CDR1 MNHEY, CDR2 SMNVEV (reference sequence). With 2 bases removed from V and 7 bases from J, the gap between germline ends came to 9 bases. This CDR3 is 14 amino acids long. The CDR3 bases are TGTGCCAGCAGTTTAGGGGGGCGAAATTCACCCCTCCACTTT. Translating it yields CASSLGGRNSPLHF.

This clonotype was seen at least ten times. The chain recombines TRBV7-2 with TRBJ2-6; D not certain. V was clipped by 1 base and J by 4 bases, with 14 bases between them. The CDR3 totals 17 residues. Germline V lookup: CDR1 SGHTA, CDR2 FQGNSA. For the CDR3, the DNA is TGTGCCAGCAGCTTAGAAGGGCCTCGTAGCGGGGCCAACGTCCTGACTTTC. Translating gives CASSLEGPRSGANVLTF. Drawing the rest from reference TRBV7-2 and TRBJ2-6, the complete variable domain is GAGVSQSPSNKVTEKGKDVELRCDPISGHTALYWYRQSLGQGLEFLIYFQGNSAPDKSGLPSDRFSAERTGGSVSTLTIQRTQQEDSAVYLCASSLEGPRSGANVLTFGAGSRLTVL.

This clonotype was recorded at least ten times. This chain joins TRBV5-1 and TRBJ1-1; TRBD1 matches at 7 bases. Per the germline V gene, CDR1 is SGHRS and CDR2 is YFSETQ. Trimming at V came to 3 bases and at J to 5 bases, leaving 10 bases not matched to a gene. The CDR3 is 15 amino acids. The CDR3 is CASSSEGAGGTEAFF. CDR3 nucleotides: TGCGCCAGCAGCTCAGAAGGCGCAGGGGGGACTGAAGCTTTCTTT.

The genes are TRBV5-1 and TRBJ1-1, with a possible D match to TRBD1 (6 bases). Trimming took off 2 bases at V and 1 base at J, with 9 bases between the two ends. Germline V gives CDR1 SGHRS, CDR2 YFSETQ. CDR3 length: 14 amino acids. The CDR3 sequence is CASSFLGQNTEAFF. The CDR3 DNA sequence: TGCGCCAGCAGCTTCCTGGGACAGAACACTGAAGCTTTCTTT.

The rearrangement uses TRBV19 and TRBJ1-6, with D possibly matching TRBD1 (5 bases). V dropped 8 bases and J dropped 7 bases, with 15 bases sitting between them. CDR1 and CDR2 (germline): LNHDA, SQIVND (reference sequence). This CDR3 spans 14 amino acids. Here the CDR3 reads CASQAGAGNSPLHF. CDR3 in DNA: TGTGCCAGTCAGGCTGGGGCAGGGAATTCACCCCTCCACTTT.

The V call is TRBV29-1, the J call TRBJ2-3, with 7 bases fitting TRBD1. The CDR3 consists of 14 residues. Germline loops: CDR1 SQVTM, CDR2 ANQGSEA. The ends lost 6 bases at V and 2 bases at J; junction bases unmatched: 8. CDR3 loop: CSVQQGCYTDTQYF. The CDR3, as DNA: TGCAGCGTGCAACAGGGGTGCTACACAGATACGCAGTATTTT.

The chain is built from TRBV3-1 and TRBJ1-1, with D maybe TRBD1 (5 bases). The CDR3 loop spans 11 amino acids. Germline V gene data show CDR1 as LGHDT and CDR2 as YNNKEL (reference sequence). Trimming cost V 5 bases and J 7 bases, with 8 bases left between them. In nucleotides, the CDR3 is TGTGCCAGCAGCAAGCAGGGTGAAGCTTTCTTT. Its protein product is CASSKQGEAFF.

V gene TRBV7-9 combines with J gene TRBJ1-1; 7 nucleotides align to TRBD1. CDR3 length equals 13 residues. Germline assignment: CDR1 SEHNR and CDR2 FQNEAQ (reference sequence). The V segment lost 5 bases and the J segment 5 bases; nucleotides outside the gene matches: 5. The CDR3 region is CASSPAGGTEAFF. CDR3 DNA sequence: TGTGCCAGCAGCCCAGCAGGGGGTACTGAAGCTTTCTTT.

This clonotype was counted a few times. In DNA form, the CDR3 reads TGTGCCAGCAGCCAGGGGACTCCAGCCCCGGATTCACCCCTCCACTTT. Translation gives CASSQGTPAPDSPLHF. This chain joins TRBV11-2 and TRBJ1-6, with D perhaps matching TRBD1 (6 bases). Germline loops: CDR1 SGHAT, CDR2 FQNNGV. This CDR3 spans 16 amino acids. The V gene lost 5 bases and the J gene lost 8 bases, with 19 bases spanning the gap.

This clonotype was observed a handful of times. This chain joins TRBV7-2 and TRBJ1-3; TRBD1 aligns across 7 bases. V lost 8 bases, J lost 3 bases, and 10 bases stayed unmatched. The CDR3 has 15 residues. The V gene's germline CDR1 is SGHTA and CDR2 FQGNSA. The CDR3: CASGNRGGGGNTIYF. The CDR3 region has the DNA TGTGCCAGCGGCAACAGGGGCGGGGGTGGAAACACCATATATTTT.

The rearrangement joins TRBV19 to TRBJ2-1, with 9 bases identical to TRBD2. Germline V gene data show CDR1 as LNHDA and CDR2 as SQIVND (reference sequence). V dropped 2 bases and J dropped 5; count of bases not matched to a gene: 7. The CDR3 has 16 residues. DNA of the CDR3: TGTGCCAGTAGTATATCGTGGGCTAGCGGGGACAATGAGCAGTTCTTC. This encodes CASSISWASGDNEQFF. The full variable domain, rest sourced from reference TRBV19 and TRBJ2-1, is DGGITQSPKYLFRKEGQNVTLSCEQNLNHDAMYWYRQDPGQGLRLIYYSQIVNDFQKGDIAEGYSVSREKKESFPLTVTSAQKNPTAFYLCASSISWASGDNEQFFGPGTRLTVL.

This clonotype has just a few counts. The V call is TRBV2, the J call TRBJ1-1; D gene ambiguous. The V and J ends lost 5 bases and 7 bases respectively, with 8 bases between them. CDR3 length: 11 amino acids. CDR1 SNHLY and CDR2 FYNNEI come from the germline V gene. The CDR3 DNA follows: TGTGCCAGCAGTAACGAGGGTGAAGCTTTCTTT. Its translation is CASSNEGEAFF.

This clonotype was seen a handful of times. The genes are TRBV4-3 and TRBJ1-6; TRBD1 might be the D (6 bases). The CDR3 is made up of 14 amino acids. Germline lookup yields CDR1 LGHNA and CDR2 YSLEER. With 4 bases removed from V and 7 bases from J, the gap between germline ends came to 11 bases. In DNA form, the CDR3 reads TGCGCCAGCAGCCCAGGGGCCGGGAATTCACCCCTCCACTTT. Translating it yields CASSPGAGNSPLHF.

This clonotype has a count of ten or more. The chain joins TRBV29-1 to TRBJ2-1, with D possibly TRBD1 on 5 matching bases. Germline CDR1 and CDR2: SQVTM and ANQGSEA. The CDR3 consists of 12 residues. Trimming left V 5 bases short and J 6 bases short, with 11 bases between. CDR3 amino acids: CSVNWQGNEQFF. The CDR3, as DNA: TGCAGCGTTAATTGGCAGGGCAATGAGCAGTTCTTC.

The rearrangement links TRBV7-9 to TRBJ2-1; D possibly corresponds to TRBD2 (5 bases). V was cut by 5 bases and J by 6 bases, with 17 bases left in between. The CDR3 is made up of 15 amino acids. CDR1 is SEHNR, CDR2 FQNEAQ, per germline (reference sequence). CDR3 nucleotides: TGTGCCAGCAGCGAACGACCCGCCCTAGCCAATGAGCAGTTCTTC. Protein: CASSERPALANEQFF. The full variable domain, rest sourced from reference TRBV7-9 and TRBJ2-1, is DTGVSQNPRHKITKRGQNVTFRCDPISEHNRLYWYRQTLGQGPEFLTYFQNEAQLEKSRLLSDRFSAERPKGSFSTLEIQRTEQGDSAMYLCASSERPALANEQFFGPGTRLTVL.

This chain links TRBV3-1 with TRBJ2-7; 11 nucleotides align to TRBD2. The CDR3 consists of 15 residues. The V gene's germline CDR1 is LGHDT and CDR2 YNNKEL (reference sequence). Trimming removed 6 bases from V and 3 bases from J; junction bases left unmatched: 7. The CDR3 is CASRPSGTSGYEQYF. The CDR3 nucleotides read TGTGCCAGCAGACCATCCGGGACTAGCGGCTACGAGCAGTACTTC.

The table lists this clonotype with a few counts. CDR3 sequence (DNA): TGCAGTGCTAGATCCCCCCGGGCCGCTCAATCTGGGGCCAACGTCCTGACTTTC. Its protein is CSARSPRAAQSGANVLTF. V usage is TRBV20-1 and J usage is TRBJ2-6; D gene unclear. The CDR3 covers 18 residues. The V gene lost 2 bases and the J gene lost 1 base, with 18 bases spanning the gap. CDR1 and CDR2 (germline): DFQATT, SNEGSKA (reference sequence).

This clonotype was counted a few times. The rearrangement uses TRBV7-2 and TRBJ2-7, with D uncertain. The CDR3 is 11 amino acids. CDR1 and CDR2 from the germline V gene are SGHTA and FQGNSA. With 4 bases removed from V and 6 bases from J, the gap between germline ends came to 7 bases. CDR3 DNA sequence: TGTGCCAGCAGCTCTGACCTCGAGCAGTACTTC. The encoded protein is CASSSDLEQYF.

There are a few counts of this clonotype. The chain combines TRBV7-8 with TRBJ1-1; unclear D gene. Deletions cut 5 bases from V and 0 bases from J, with 16 bases between. Germline V gives CDR1 SGHVS, CDR2 FQNEAQ. CDR3 length equals 16 residues. The CDR3 DNA is TGTGCCAGCAGCCCGGACCGGTCAGAAATGAACACTGAAGCTTTCTTT. Protein: CASSPDRSEMNTEAFF.

This clonotype was detected a few times. This chain joins TRBV6-1 and TRBJ2-3; 7 nucleotides line up with TRBD2. Germline V gene data show CDR1 as MNHNS and CDR2 as SASEGT. CDR3 length: 14 residues. Trimming removed 6 bases from V and 6 bases from J; junction bases left unmatched: 9. The CDR3 loop reads CASRGGGTVDTQYF. CDR3 nucleotide sequence: TGTGCCAGCAGGGGGGGGGGGACTGTCGATACGCAGTATTTT.

This clonotype was picked up many times. The CDR3 DNA follows: TGCAGTGCTAGAGGAGACTACAATGAGCAGTTCTTC. Residues: CSARGDYNEQFF. The genes are TRBV20-1 and TRBJ2-1; no definite D call. The CDR3 has 12 residues. CDR1 and CDR2 from the germline V gene are DFQATT and SNEGSKA (reference sequence). The germline V and J ends were trimmed by 1 base and 3 bases, with 4 bases remaining between them.

This clonotype was recorded a few times. The chain combines TRBV20-1 with TRBJ2-3, with TRBD2 matching over 9 bases. V shed 5 bases, J shed 1 base, and the junction held 1 base outside the gene matches. The V gene's germline CDR1 is DFQATT and CDR2 SNEGSKA (reference sequence). The CDR3 runs to 13 residues. Here the CDR3 reads CSAQRGGTDTQYF. CDR3 sequence (DNA): TGCAGTGCTCAGCGGGGGGGCACAGATACGCAGTATTTT.

This clonotype was detected ten times or more. The chain joins TRBV5-1 to TRBJ2-7; TRBD2 might be the D (7 bases). The CDR3 covers 15 residues. Deletions cut 1 base from V and 2 bases from J, with 13 bases between. Germline CDR1 SGHRS, CDR2 YFSETQ. CDR3 residues: CASSLRGGGTYEQYF. In DNA, the CDR3 is TGCGCCAGCAGCTTGCGCGGGGGCGGGACCTACGAGCAGTACTTC.

Ten or more counts support this clonotype. The chain couples TRBV29-1 to TRBJ2-3; 9 bases match TRBD1. CDR3 length: 13 residues. Germline trimming cut 6 bases from V and 2 bases from J; bases unmatched to any gene: 3. The germline gives CDR1 SQVTM, CDR2 ANQGSEA. CDR3 sequence (DNA): TGCAGCGTAGACAGGGGGTTCACAGATACGCAGTATTTT. This translates into CSVDRGFTDTQYF.

This clonotype was detected ten times or more. The V gene is TRBV7-9, the J gene TRBJ2-3; tentatively, D is TRBD2 (6 bases). CDR1 is SEHNR and CDR2 is FQNEAQ in the germline V gene (reference sequence). V was shortened by 1 base and J by 0 bases, with 11 bases between the two germline ends. The CDR3 length is 16 residues. The CDR3 bases are TGTGCCAGCAGCTTAGTGTCGGGGACTAGCACAGATACGCAGTATTTT. Its translation: CASSLVSGTSTDTQYF.

J is TRBJ1-2 and V is TRBV6-2 or TRBV6-3; the D gene is possibly TRBD1 (5 bases). The CDR3 is made up of 12 amino acids. CDR1 is MNHEY and CDR2 is SVGEGT in the germline V gene. Trimming pared 6 bases from V and 4 bases from J, leaving 9 bases between. This CDR3 is CASRTTAYGYTF. DNA for the CDR3: TGTGCCAGCAGAACGACAGCCTATGGCTACACCTTC.

Only a few counts were recorded for this clonotype. The CDR3 sequence is CASSQAWESYNEQFF. CDR3 in DNA: TGTGCCAGCAGCCAAGCGTGGGAGAGTTACAATGAGCAGTTCTTC. The chain is built from TRBV14 and TRBJ2-1; tentative D call: TRBD2 (5 bases). Germline CDR1 SGHDN, CDR2 FVKESK. V was trimmed by 1 base and J by 4 bases, leaving 11 bases between them. CDR3 length equals 15 residues. The full variable domain, completed using reference TRBV14 and TRBJ2-1, is EAGVTQFPSHSVIEKGQTVTLRCDPISGHDNLYWYRRVMGKEIKFLLHFVKESKQDESGMPNNRFLAERTGGTYSTLKVQPAELEDSGVYFCASSQAWESYNEQFFGPGTRLTVL.

This clonotype has only a few counts. The V and J genes are TRBV7-2 and TRBJ2-7; 9 bases align to TRBD2. CDR1 is SGHTA and CDR2 is FQGNSA in the germline V gene. The CDR3 is 15 amino acids. Trimming took 1 base from V and 2 from J; bases not matched to a gene: 3. The CDR3 spells CASSLVQRGAYEQYF. In DNA form, the CDR3 reads TGTGCCAGCAGCTTAGTTCAGCGGGGGGCCTACGAGCAGTACTTC.

V and J are TRBV15 and TRBJ2-7; 7 bases are shared with TRBD2. Trimming cost V 0 bases and J 7 bases; bases outside gene matches: 6. The CDR3 spans 14 residues. The germline V gene has CDR1 LNHNV and CDR2 YYDKDF (reference sequence). CDR3 sequence reads: CATSRDRVGGEQYF. In nucleotides, the CDR3 is TGTGCCACCAGCAGAGACCGCGTCGGGGGGGAGCAGTACTTC.

CDR3 residues: CASSQDETVLYYGYTF. CDR3 coding DNA: TGTGCCAGCAGCCAAGATGAGACAGTACTCTACTATGGCTACACCTTC. The V call is TRBV4-2, the J call TRBJ1-2, with D possibly matching TRBD1 (5 bases). This CDR3 region has 16 residues. V was clipped by 0 bases and J by 3 bases, with 14 bases between them. CDR1 is LGHNA, CDR2 YNFKEQ, per germline.